Below, 5 T cell receptor beta chains from the same sample are listed, as sequenced in a study of T cells after yellow fever vaccination. TCRdb redid the calling of the 5' RACE reads with MiXCR, one entry per CDR3 protein. Of some 560,000 distinct CDR3 sequences in the sample, 17% are singletons; the top ten hold around 16%. The starting material was PBMCs, obtained around 5 days after the first yellow fever vaccination. The receptors were gathered from a man aged 18 to 35 who received the YFV17D yellow fever vaccine.

This clonotype was detected only a few times. This rearrangement joins TRBV5-1 to TRBJ2-7; TRBD1 might be the D (6 bases). CDR3 length: 16 amino acids. V lost 0 bases and J 0 bases, leaving 13 bases between the germline ends. Germline CDR1 reads SGHRS; CDR2 reads YFSETQ. CDR3: CASSLAWGPSSYEQYV. The CDR3 bases are TGCGCCAGCAGCTTGGCGTGGGGGCCGAGCTCCTACGAGCAGTACGTC.

The V call is TRBV20-1, the J call TRBJ1-1, with 8 bases matching TRBD1. Germline CDR1 reads DFQATT; CDR2 reads SNEGSKA (reference sequence). V lost 2 bases to trimming and J lost 1 base; unmatched junction nucleotides: 3. This CDR3 is 14 amino acids long. The CDR3 reads CSARRTGGNTEAFF. DNA of the CDR3: TGCAGTGCTAGAAGAACAGGGGGGAACACTGAAGCTTTCTTT.

The genes are TRBV28 and TRBJ2-1; D is unclear. CDR3 size: 14 residues. Per the germline V gene, CDR1 is MDHEN and CDR2 is SYDVKM. V dropped 3 bases and J dropped 5 bases, with 11 bases sitting between them. The chain's CDR3 is CASSFLGSHNEQFF. The CDR3 DNA reads TGTGCCAGCAGTTTTCTCGGCAGCCACAATGAGCAGTTCTTC.

This chain links TRBV4-3 with TRBJ1-4; D is unresolved. Germline assignment: CDR1 LGHNA and CDR2 YSLEER. The length of the CDR3 is 17 residues. V gave up 1 base and J gave up 5 bases, with 17 bases separating them. CDR3: CASSQGEWASSNEKLFF. In nucleotides, the CDR3 is TGCGCCAGCAGCCAAGGAGAGTGGGCCAGCTCCAATGAAAAACTGTTTTTT.

The chain uses TRBV25-1 and TRBJ1-2; no clear D gene. The CDR3 spans 11 residues. Germline-derived CDR1 and CDR2 are MGHDK and SYGVNS. V was trimmed by 3 bases and J by 6 bases, leaving 5 bases between them. The CDR3, as DNA: TGTGCCAGCAGTGATTTAGATGGCTACACCTTC. Translating gives CASSDLDGYTF.